What follows are 25 T cell receptor beta chains derived from one specimen sequenced in a study of blood T cell repertoires in COVID-19. The method was immunoSEQ multiplex PCR; TCRdb's version includes in-frame clones alone and lacks a portion of them. The table lists about 75,000 clones, more than 75% of them singletons. What was sequenced was peripheral blood. The receptors here all came from a human donor in a cohort sampled during active COVID-19.

The chain couples TRBV27 to TRBJ2-1; 9 nucleotides line up with TRBD2. The CDR3 covers 15 residues. Germline lookup yields CDR1 MNHEY and CDR2 SMNVEV (reference sequence). V shed 5 bases, J shed 14 bases, and the junction held 16 bases outside the gene matches. CDR3 nucleotide sequence: TGTGCCAGCAGTCCCGTAGCGGGAGCCGTCAATCGGAAGTTCTTC. Translated, it gives CASSPVAGAVNRKFF.

In this sample, this clone turned up a few times. The chain recombines TRBV5-1 with TRBJ1-1, with a tentative D call TRBD1 (6 bases). Germline values: CDR1 SGHRS, CDR2 YFSETQ. This CDR3 contains 18 residues. V lost 4 bases to trimming and J lost 0 bases, with 22 bases between them. CDR3 amino acids: CASSPGTARGWMNTEAFF. The CDR3 nucleotides are TGCGCCAGCAGCCCCGGTACGGCCAGGGGATGGATGAACACTGAAGCTTTCTTT.

The rearrangement uses TRBV11-2 and TRBJ1-2; TRBD1 matches at 7 bases. The CDR3 contains 14 residues. Germline V lookup: CDR1 SGHAT, CDR2 FQNNGV. V was pared by 3 bases and J by 3 bases, with 4 bases of the junction left unmatched. CDR3 sequence (DNA): TGTGCCAGCAGCTTCGGGGACAGATACTATGGCTACACCTTC. It specifies CASSFGDRYYGYTF.

V and J are TRBV14 and TRBJ2-1; TRBD2 agrees at 12 bases. V lost 2 bases to trimming and J lost 0 bases; unmatched junction nucleotides: 11. Germline values: CDR1 SGHDN, CDR2 FVKESK. This CDR3 contains 20 residues. The DNA of the CDR3 is TGTGCCAGCAGCCAAAGATTGGGTCTAGCGGGAGGGAGCTCCTACAATGAGCAGTTCTTC. Translation: CASSQRLGLAGGSSYNEQFF.

J is TRBJ2-2 and V is TRBV29-1, with TRBD1 matching over 7 bases. J was trimmed by 4 bases and V by 5 bases; bases with no gene match: 7. The CDR3 length is 14 residues. CDR1 SQVTM and CDR2 ANQGSEA come from the germline V gene. CDR3 bases: TGCAGCGTTAATCCAGGGGGAGCCACCGGGGAGCTGTTTTTT. It translates to CSVNPGGATGELFF.

V usage is TRBV14 and J usage is TRBJ2-3; TRBD2 agrees at 10 bases. The CDR3 loop spans 14 amino acids. V lost 4 bases and J lost 4; bases outside the gene matches: 2. Germline V gene sequence: CDR1 SGHDN, CDR2 FVKESK. In DNA form, the CDR3 reads TGTGCCAGCAGCCCTAGCGGGAGATCAGATACGCAGTATTTT. Translation gives CASSPSGRSDTQYF.

This chain joins TRBV10-3 and TRBJ1-3, with 8 positions matching TRBD1. V lost 5 bases and J lost 4; bases outside the gene matches: 7. This CDR3 comprises 15 residues. Per the germline V gene, CDR1 is ENHRY and CDR2 is SYGVKD. CDR3: CAISRGQVSGNTIYF. DNA of the CDR3: TGTGCCATCAGTCGGGGACAGGTGTCCGGAAACACCATATATTTT.

J is TRBJ2-7 and V is TRBV18; no definite D call. V was trimmed by 3 bases and J by 0 bases, leaving 12 bases between them. CDR1 KGHSH and CDR2 LQKENI come from the germline V gene. The CDR3 extends over 15 amino acids. The chain's CDR3 is CASSPLPGYSYEQYF. In DNA, the CDR3 is TGTGCCAGCTCACCCCTACCAGGATACTCCTACGAGCAGTACTTC. Full variable domain (missing parts from reference TRBV18 and TRBJ2-7): NAGVMQNPRHLVRRRGQEARLRCSPMKGHSHVYWYRQLPEEGLKFMVYLQKENIIDESGMPKERFSAEFPKEGPSILRIQQVVRGDSAAYFCASSPLPGYSYEQYFGPGTRLTVT.

The chain combines TRBV10-1 with TRBJ2-5; 12 bases line up with TRBD2. CDR3 size: 14 residues. Germline trimming cut 5 bases from V and 5 bases from J; bases unmatched to any gene: 3. In germline, CDR1 is WNHNN, CDR2 SYGVQD (reference sequence). CDR3 sequence (DNA): TGCGCCAGCAGTTCTAGCGGGGGGGGTGAGACCCAGTACTTC. Residues: CASSSSGGGETQYF.

V gene TRBV19 combines with J gene TRBJ1-1, with D possibly being TRBD1 (6 bases). Trimming cost V 2 bases and J 6 bases, with 10 bases left between them. The CDR3 has 13 residues. Germline V CDR1 and CDR2: LNHDA, SQIVND (reference sequence). CDR3 sequence: CASSIRRQAEAFF. CDR3 coding DNA: TGTGCCAGTAGTATACGGAGACAGGCTGAAGCTTTCTTT.

Here the CDR3 reads CASSIQGSSEAFF. CDR3 coding DNA: TGTGCCAGCAGCATTCAGGGGTCGTCTGAAGCTTTCTTT. This sequence joins TRBV7-2 and TRBJ1-1; D may be TRBD1 (6 bases). CDR3 length: 13 amino acids. Trimming shortened V by 5 bases and J by 6 bases, and 13 bases separated the two germline ends. Germline loops: CDR1 SGHTA, CDR2 FQGNSA. Based on the CDR3 plus reference TRBV7-2 and TRBJ1-1, the full variable domain is GAGVSQSPSNKVTEKGKDVELRCDPISGHTALYWYRQSLGQGLEFLIYFQGNSAPDKSGLPSDRFSAERTGGSVSTLTIQRTQQEDSAVYLCASSIQGSSEAFFGQGTRLTVV.

The chain carries TRBV5-5 and TRBJ1-1, with D unresolved. This CDR3 spans 11 amino acids. Germline V gene lookup returns CDR1 SGHKS and CDR2 YYEKEE (reference sequence). Trimming stripped 4 bases from V and 4 bases from J, with 5 bases between. CDR3 sequence: CASSPGTEAFF. In DNA form, the CDR3 reads TGTGCCAGCAGCCCCGGCACTGAAGCTTTCTTT.

The V and J genes are TRBV28 and TRBJ2-2; 13 nucleotides align to TRBD2. V dropped 8 bases and J dropped 2; count of bases not matched to a gene: 8. In germline, CDR1 is MDHEN, CDR2 SYDVKM. There are 17 residues in the CDR3. The CDR3 DNA follows: TGTGCCAGCGCGATACTAGCGGGAGGGAGAAACACCGGGGAGCTGTTTTTT. This encodes CASAILAGGRNTGELFF.

V is TRBV19 and J is TRBJ2-3; TRBD1 matches at 10 bases. CDR1 and CDR2 (germline): LNHDA, SQIVND (reference sequence). The CDR3 sequence is 13 residues long. V shed 8 bases and J 3 bases; nucleotides not matched to a gene: 2. The CDR3 region has the DNA TGTGCCAGTCGACAGGGGGCGACAGATACGCAGTATTTT. Amino acid sequence: CASRQGATDTQYF. Together with reference TRBV19 and TRBJ2-3, the CDR3 gives the full variable domain: DGGITQSPKYLFRKEGQNVTLSCEQNLNHDAMYWYRQDPGQGLRLIYYSQIVNDFQKGDIAEGYSVSREKKESFPLTVTSAQKNPTAFYLCASRQGATDTQYFGPGTRLTVL.

The chain couples TRBV15 to TRBJ2-7; D might be TRBD2 (5 bases). The CDR3 sequence is 14 residues long. CDR1 and CDR2 (germline): LNHNV, YYDKDF (reference sequence). V was pared by 0 bases and J by 2 bases, with 8 bases between. CDR3 sequence reads: CATSRDRDPYEQYF. The CDR3 DNA reads TGTGCCACCAGCAGAGATCGGGATCCCTACGAGCAGTACTTC.

This clone is a singleton in its sample. The chain employs TRBV3-1 (or the pseudogene TRBV3-2) and TRBJ1-5, with 10 bases fitting TRBD1. The V segment lost 0 bases and the J segment 6 bases; nucleotides outside the gene matches: 5. The CDR3 is 16 amino acids. Germline V gene sequence: CDR1 LGHDT, CDR2 YNNKEL (reference sequence). The CDR3, as DNA: TGTGCCAGCAGCCAAGATGCGACAGGGGGCCGTCAGCCCCAGCATTTT. This translates into CASSQDATGGRQPQHF.

The chain links TRBV11-3 to TRBJ2-5; D ambiguous. Germline-derived CDR1 and CDR2 are SGHNT and YENEEA. Between the trimmed V and J ends, which lost 1 base and 4 bases, there was a span of 16 bases. CDR3 length equals 16 residues. As DNA, the CDR3 is TGTGCCAGCAGCTTAGTCAAGAGTTCCCCTAGAGAGACCCAGTACTTC. Translation gives CASSLVKSSPRETQYF.

The chain is built from TRBV3-1 (or the pseudogene TRBV3-2) and TRBJ1-1; D perhaps matches TRBD1 (5 bases). Germline V gives CDR1 LGHDT, CDR2 YNNKEL (reference sequence). This CDR3 is built from 16 residues. Trimming pared 0 bases from V and 4 bases from J, leaving 15 bases between. The CDR3 here is CASSQDRAGTSTEAFF. CDR3 in DNA: TGTGCCAGCAGCCAAGACAGAGCCGGGACTAGCACTGAAGCTTTCTTT.

This rearrangement joins TRBV9 to TRBJ1-6; 8 nucleotides align to TRBD1. This CDR3 has 15 residues. V lost 4 bases, J lost 7 bases, and 7 bases stayed unmatched. The germline CDR1 and CDR2 sequences are SGDLS and YYNGEE. CDR3: CASSSRGRGNSPLHF. CDR3 DNA sequence: TGTGCCAGCAGCTCCAGGGGGCGTGGGAATTCACCCCTCCACTTT. The complete variable domain, with remaining parts taken from reference TRBV9 and TRBJ1-6, reads DSGVTQTPKHLITATGQRVTLRCSPRSGDLSVYWYQQSLDQGLQFLIQYYNGEERAKGNILERFSAQQFPDLHSELNLSSLELGDSALYFCASSSRGRGNSPLHFGNGTRLTVT.

The chain has TRBV6-4 and TRBJ1-2; the D gene is possibly TRBD1 (5 bases). Trimming shortened V by 5 bases and J by 5 bases, and 12 bases separated the two germline ends. This CDR3 spans 13 amino acids. Germline V gene data show CDR1 as MRHNA and CDR2 as SNTAGT. The CDR3 loop reads CASSHGGGYGYTF. The CDR3 region has the DNA TGTGCCAGCAGTCACGGGGGAGGGTATGGCTACACCTTC.

The rearrangement uses TRBV6-5 and TRBJ2-5; D remains ambiguous. The CDR3 covers 11 residues. The V end was cut by 8 bases, the J end by 5 bases, with 9 bases between. The V gene's germline CDR1 is MNHEY and CDR2 SVGAGI. CDR3 DNA: TGTGCCAGCGGCAGTACCGAGACCCAGTACTTC. Protein product: CASGSTETQYF.

V usage is TRBV18 and J usage is TRBJ2-1, with 7 bases matching TRBD1. This CDR3 spans 15 amino acids. Trimming removed 6 bases from V and 1 base from J; junction bases left unmatched: 6. CDR1 is KGHSH and CDR2 is LQKENI in the germline V gene. CDR3 sequence reads: CASSLDRVSYNEQFF. The CDR3 nucleotides read TGTGCCAGCTCCCTCGACAGGGTTTCCTACAATGAGCAGTTCTTC.

This rearrangement joins TRBV11-2 to TRBJ2-3, with 9 nucleotides matching TRBD2. This CDR3 has 18 amino acids. CDR1 SGHAT and CDR2 FQNNGV come from the germline V gene. Trimming took 0 bases from V and 4 from J; bases not matched to a gene: 11. The CDR3 sequence is CASSLDPPGVAGADTQYF. The CDR3 DNA follows: TGTGCCAGCAGCTTAGATCCCCCGGGGGTAGCGGGAGCAGATACGCAGTATTTT.

This chain joins TRBV6-5 and TRBJ2-5, with D tentatively TRBD1 (6 bases). V was shortened by 5 bases and J by 4 bases, with 14 bases between the two germline ends. Germline V CDR1 and CDR2: MNHEY, SVGAGI. This CDR3 has 14 residues. CDR3 residues: CASSPGAGAETQYF. The CDR3 bases are TGTGCCAGCAGTCCTGGGGCAGGGGCAGAGACCCAGTACTTC.

The genes are TRBV2 and TRBJ2-7; perhaps TRBD2 as D (6 bases). The CDR3 sequence is 14 residues long. Germline V gene data show CDR1 as SNHLY and CDR2 as FYNNEI. V was cut by 3 bases and J by 0 bases, with 9 bases left in between. CDR3 sequence reads: CASSEMRGSYEQYF. In nucleotides, the CDR3 is TGTGCCAGCAGTGAGATGCGGGGCTCCTACGAGCAGTACTTC.